This TCR beta chain was sequenced for a study of molecular identifiers for immune sequencing clone quantification. Libraries of naive CD8 T cells were made from about 19,000 to 1,100,000 sorted cells. They used 10%, 30% or 50% RNA. TCRdb re-derived calls from the PCR reads in MiXCR, one entry per CDR3 protein. The sample carries approximately 54,000 distinct CDR3 sequences, 25% recorded once. This clonotype was counted between two and nine times. The V and J ends lost 4 bases and 7 bases, in that order; junction bases with no gene match: 9. The germline CDR1 and CDR2 sequences are PRHDT and FYEKMQ (reference sequence). CDR3 length equals 17 residues.

The specimen sequenced was naive CD8+ T cells from blood, with Jurkat cell RNA spiked in. As for subset: FACS-sorted CD8+CD4-CCR7+CD45RA+ naive T cells. The origin of this receptor is a human donor in good health. Some libraries in this study had Jurkat cell RNA spiked in. The chain has TRBV13 and TRBJ2-1; 14 positions agree with TRBD2. DNA for the CDR3: TGTGCCAGCAGCTCACCAGGACTAGCGGGAGGTTCTAATGAGCAGTTCTTC. Protein: CASSSPGLAGGSNEQFF.